A single T cell receptor beta chain is shown here with its context. Cohort assignment relied on participant-reported clinical history. Per the original data handling: Reference gene primers were amplified, and this amplification served to estimate nucleated cell counts. Sequencing used immunoSEQ multiplex PCR; TCRdb keeps in-frame clones, though not all of them. That table furnishes V, J and clone size, whereas the DNA furnished D and trimming. The data contain 200,000 or so clones, 80% to 90% of them singletons. Germline CDR1 reads MNHEY; CDR2 reads SVGAGI. Trimming took 6 bases from V and 3 from J; bases not matched to a gene: 5. The CDR3 totals 13 residues. The sample is drawn from a study of blood T cell repertoires in COVID-19. Study-level background: T cells, B-cell-depleted T cells, or PBMCs provided the cDNA or gDNA that served as material.

The chain employs TRBV6-5 and TRBJ2-7; 7 bases match TRBD1. What was sequenced was PBMCs or T cells enriched from blood (not recorded which). The sequence was obtained from a woman aged 35 to 49 with acute COVID-19. The CDR3 spells CASRRQGYYEQYF. CDR3 DNA: TGTGCCAGCAGAAGACAGGGATACTACGAGCAGTACTTC.